The rows below give T cell receptor beta chains drawn from one sample of a study of blood T cell repertoires in COVID-19. Clones were sequenced by immunoSEQ multiplex PCR, and TCRdb holds only the in-frame ones, with some missing. The sample has 250,000 or so clones; about nine tenths are singletons. Material for sequencing was peripheral blood. These receptors were obtained from a woman in her sixties with acute or convalescent COVID-19. Both conserved end residues are part of each CDR3. D genes are given only for firm matches. Rows give clone size only sometimes, using once, few, many, or a class for an expanded clone.

-	TRBV24-1	TRBD1	TRBJ2-7	TGTGCCACCACGGACAGGTTCTACGAGCAGTACTTC	CATTDRFYEQYF
-	TRBV7-2	-	TRBJ1-3	TGTGCCAGCAGCTTGGGCGGGGGCTCTGGAAACACCATATATTTT	CASSLGGGSGNTIYF
few	TRBV9	-	TRBJ1-2	TGTGCCAGCAGCGTAGTTCCCCAGGGAAACTATGGCTACACCTTC	CASSVVPQGNYGYTF
-	TRBV6-5	TRBD1	TRBJ1-2	TGTGCCAGCAGCAAGACAGGGGGCCTCCGTGGCTACACCTTC	CASSKTGGLRGYTF
once	TRBV5-1	-	TRBJ2-3	TGCGCCAGCACCTTGGGGGGCCAGCGGGGAGCTACGCAGTATTTT	CASTLGGQRGATQYF
once	TRBV23-1	-	TRBJ1-5	TGCGCCAGCTTTTCTACGGCAGGGAAGAGTCAGCCCCAGCATTTT	CASFSTAGKSQPQHF
-	TRBV4-2	-	TRBJ2-4	TGTGCCAGCAGCCAAGATATTCGAGCGCTAGCCAAAAACATTCAGTACTTC	CASSQDIRALAKNIQYF
-	TRBV7-3	TRBD1	TRBJ2-5	TGTGCCAGCAGTCCTCGGACAGGGGGCGCGGAGACCCAGTACTTC	CASSPRTGGAETQYF
few	TRBV4-3	TRBD1	TRBJ1-5	TGCGCCAGCAGCCGGACAGGGCATCAGCCCCAGCATTTT	CASSRTGHQPQHF
-	TRBV19	TRBD1	TRBJ2-7	TGTGCCAGTAGTTCACAGGGGGCTTCCTACGAGCAGTACTTC	CASSSQGASYEQYF
-	TRBV28	TRBD1	TRBJ1-5	TGTGCCAGCAGTTTCGGGCAGGGGGTGAATCAGCCCCAGCATTTT	CASSFGQGVNQPQHF
-	TRBV6-1	TRBD1	TRBJ1-5	TGTGCCAGCAGTGACCGGGACAGGGGGAATAGTCAGCCCCAGCATTTT	CASSDRDRGNSQPQHF
-	TRBV18	TRBD1	TRBJ2-1	TGTGCCAGCTCACGGGACAGATTGGGCAATGAGCAGTTCTTC	CASSRDRLGNEQFF
-	TRBV5-1	TRBD2	TRBJ2-1	TGCGCCAGCAGCTCTGTAGCGGGAAGCTCCTACAATGAGCAGTTCTTC	CASSSVAGSSYNEQFF
-	TRBV6-5	-	TRBJ1-1	TGTGCCAGCAGCTGGGACACCTTTAACACTGAAGCTTTCTTT	CASSWDTFNTEAFF
-	TRBV6-5	TRBD1	TRBJ1-2	TGTGCCAGCAGTCGGGACAGGAAGGGTGGCTACACCTTC	CASSRDRKGGYTF
-	TRBV7-8	-	TRBJ2-7	TGTGCCAGCAGCCTTATCCAGGGGATCGACGAGCAGTACTTC	CASSLIQGIDEQYF
-	TRBV7-9	-	TRBJ1-1	TGTGCCAGCAGCCCGTACACTGAAGCTTTCTTT	CASSPYTEAFF
-	TRBV5-4	TRBD1	TRBJ1-2	TGTGCCAGCAGCCCGACAGGGCGTGGGGATAATGGCTACACCTTC	CASSPTGRGDNGYTF
-	TRBV25-1	TRBD2	TRBJ2-3	TGTGCCAGCAGTGAAGATTTAGCGGGGGGTAGCACAGATACGCAGTATTTT	CASSEDLAGGSTDTQYF
few	TRBV28	-	TRBJ2-1	TGTGCCAGCATCCAAGGACAGACCAACAATGAGCAGTTCTTC	CASIQGQTNNEQFF
-	TRBV7-9	-	TRBJ2-5	TGTGCCAGCAGCTTAGCTTCTAACCAAGAGACCCAGTACTTC	CASSLASNQETQYF
-	TRBV28	TRBD1	TRBJ1-2	TGTGCCAGCAGAGCACCGGGACAGGGTTATGGCTACACCTTC	CASRAPGQGYGYTF
-	TRBV30	TRBD1	TRBJ1-5	TGTGCCTGGAGTCCTCCGCCAGGGGGTCAGCCCCAGCATTTT	CAWSPPPGGQPQHF
-	TRBV30	-	TRBJ1-2	TGTGCCTGGAGTGTGGGAGGGGGTAGCTACACCTTC	CAWSVGGGSYTF
-	TRBV29-1	-	TRBJ2-5	TGCAGCACTGCGAGAACAGGGACCCCGGAGACCCAGTACTTC	CSTARTGTPETQYF
-	TRBV19	-	TRBJ1-1	TGTGCCAGTAGTAGCAGGGGGAACACTGAAGCTTTCTTT	CASSSRGNTEAFF
-	TRBV13	-	TRBJ1-3	TGTGCCAGCAGCTCCCCGGGGGTATCTGGAAACACCATATATTTT	CASSSPGVSGNTIYF
-	TRBV5-6	TRBD1	TRBJ2-5	TGTGCCAGCAAAGGGACAGGGGGGAAGACCCAGTACTTC	CASKGTGGKTQYF